The sequence of this TCR beta chain was determined in a study of blood T cells in healthy people across ages (dated by TCRdb to the mid-2010s). The study in broad terms: In model experiments, template switching captured about one uniquely barcoded TCR beta cDNA molecule for every two T cells. The study measured age-related changes in TCR beta repertoire diversity using deep sequencing normalized with unique cDNA molecular identifiers. Donors of different ages were randomly distributed across sequencing lanes to avoid experimental bias. Four age groups were formed from the donors: young (average approximately 15 years), middle-aged (around 39), aged (approximately 60) and long-lived (less than 85). The study analyzed two additional independent replicas of 1 million unique cDNA reads from the same blood draw for two donors, one aged 18 to 30 and one aged 80 or older.

The roughly 39 donors, aged 6 to 90 years, were systemically healthy Caucasian individuals from Russia. Each donor gave ten milliliters of peripheral blood, collected into EDTA-treated Vacutainer tubes. PBMCs were isolated by Ficoll-Paque density-gradient centrifugation, with at least 6.5 million obtained per sample. Trizol reagent was used to extract total RNA from the PBMCs, yielding at least 5.5 micrograms per sample. For every donor, flow cytometry on a PBMC aliquot measured the percentage of naive CD45RAhigh/CD27high T cells. The library was produced with 5' RACE. Instrument on record: Illumina HiSeq 2500. A second roughly 6 to 11 cycle PCR used a sample-barcoded 5' primer and a J-beta primer mix. Each TCR beta cDNA molecule received a unique molecular identifier from a template-switch 5' adaptor carrying 12 random nucleotides. Each sample yielded at least 3 million CDR3-containing paired-end reads. The Mint cDNA synthesis kit, primed by a TRBC-specific oligonucleotide, was used to synthesize first-strand cDNA from all RNA. Following uracil-DNA glycosylase treatment, a first 18-cycle PCR with universal primers M1SS and BC2_uni_R was performed on all cDNA. As for the authors' bioinformatics: For normalization, 1 million high-quality reads were randomly selected from each sample, with every read carrying a distinct molecular identifier. Instead of being binned into consensus sequences, reads that shared molecular identifiers were thrown out. CDR3 identification, clonotype clustering and error correction used MiTCR with a Q25 quality threshold and the strictest error-elimination algorithm. A nonparametric unseen species model using Euler transformation provided a lower-bound estimate of total TCR beta diversity. TCRdb reran the public reads through fastp at Q25 and MiXCR, keeping productive beta chains. Entries that share a CDR3 protein sequence are merged under the most common genes and DNA. The V and J calls and clone size come from TCRdb's table, not from the authors' own analysis. The table for this sample lists around 1.1 million distinct CDR3 sequences; 30% to 40% of them were counted only once. Jointly, the top ten make up around 14% of the sample.

The full study reports these points: Compared with the aged group, the long-lived group had more naive CD4+ T cells, fewer expanded clones and increased TCR diversity, suggesting age selection. The CMV infection status of donors was not known, potentially confounding age-related changes in expanded clonotypes. Observed TCR beta diversity correlated strongly with the percentage of naive T cells measured by flow cytometry. Estimates of total diversity based on one million sequenced T cells were regarded as lower bounds and as underestimates. Because profiling used bulk unsorted PBMCs, naive and antigen-experienced compartments could not be compared conclusively. As age increased, observed TCR beta diversity per million T cells dropped in a roughly linear way, and a significant reduction was already evident by age 40.

This clonotype was seen a handful of times. Its antigen remains unidentified. No qualities accompany the bases; no much larger clone lies one base away. Germline trimming amounts to 8 bases on V and 4 bases on J, with 4 as the count of junction bases outside the gene matches. The CDR3 runs 13 residues from the cysteine to the phenylalanine. Here the CDR3 DNA is all that survives: 39 bases in frame from base 1. CDR1 is given as MNHEY and CDR2 as SMNVEV, both from the germline V gene (reference sequence). The rearranged segments are TRBV27 and TRBJ2-1; 8 bases in the middle match TRBD1. Sequencing was done on a sample of blood. This receptor was identified in a man between 18 and 35 years old in good health. The base sequence is TGTGCCAGCGAAAGACAGGGGTACAATGAGCAGTTCTTC. This encodes CASERQGYNEQFF.